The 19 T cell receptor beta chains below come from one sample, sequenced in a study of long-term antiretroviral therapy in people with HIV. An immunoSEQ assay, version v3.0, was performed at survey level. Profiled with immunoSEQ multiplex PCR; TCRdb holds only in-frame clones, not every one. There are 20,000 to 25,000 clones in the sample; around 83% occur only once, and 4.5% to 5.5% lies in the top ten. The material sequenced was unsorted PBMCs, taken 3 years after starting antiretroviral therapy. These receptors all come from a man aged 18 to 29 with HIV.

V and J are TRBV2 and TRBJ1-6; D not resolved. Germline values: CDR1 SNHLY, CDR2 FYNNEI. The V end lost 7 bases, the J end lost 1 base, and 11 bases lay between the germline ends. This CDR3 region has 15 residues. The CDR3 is CASILGESYNSPLHF. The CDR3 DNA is TGTGCCAGCATTCTCGGCGAATCCTATAATTCACCCCTCCACTTT.

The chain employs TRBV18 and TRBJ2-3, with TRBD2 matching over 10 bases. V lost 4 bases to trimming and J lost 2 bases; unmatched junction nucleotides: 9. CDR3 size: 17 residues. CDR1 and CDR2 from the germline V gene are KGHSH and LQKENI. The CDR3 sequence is CASSLLPTSGSTDTQYF. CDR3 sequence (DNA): TGTGCCAGCTCACTACTGCCGACTAGCGGGTCCACAGATACGCAGTATTTT.

The CDR3 loop reads CASSFRISANNEQFF. In DNA form, the CDR3 reads TGTGCCAGCAGTTTCCGGATTAGCGCAAACAATGAGCAGTTCTTC. The rearrangement links TRBV27 to TRBJ2-1, with TRBD2 as a possible D gene (5 bases). Germline V gene sequence: CDR1 MNHEY, CDR2 SMNVEV (reference sequence). V was trimmed by 3 bases and J by 5 bases, leaving 14 bases between them. This CDR3 has 15 amino acids.

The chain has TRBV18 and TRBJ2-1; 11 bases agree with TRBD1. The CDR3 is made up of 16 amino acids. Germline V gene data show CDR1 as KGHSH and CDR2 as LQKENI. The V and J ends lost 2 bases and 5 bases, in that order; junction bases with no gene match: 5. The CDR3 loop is CASSPSGTGGNNEQFF. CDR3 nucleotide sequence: TGTGCCAGCTCACCATCCGGGACAGGGGGAAACAATGAGCAGTTCTTC. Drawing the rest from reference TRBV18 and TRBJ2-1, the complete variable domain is NAGVMQNPRHLVRRRGQEARLRCSPMKGHSHVYWYRQLPEEGLKFMVYLQKENIIDESGMPKERFSAEFPKEGPSILRIQQVVRGDSAAYFCASSPSGTGGNNEQFFGPGTRLTVL.

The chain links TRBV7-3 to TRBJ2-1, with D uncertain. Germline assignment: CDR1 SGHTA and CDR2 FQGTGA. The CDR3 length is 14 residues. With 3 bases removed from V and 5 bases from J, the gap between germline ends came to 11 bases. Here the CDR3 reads CASSLGGKNNEQFF. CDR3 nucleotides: TGTGCCAGCAGCTTGGGCGGCAAGAACAATGAGCAGTTCTTC.

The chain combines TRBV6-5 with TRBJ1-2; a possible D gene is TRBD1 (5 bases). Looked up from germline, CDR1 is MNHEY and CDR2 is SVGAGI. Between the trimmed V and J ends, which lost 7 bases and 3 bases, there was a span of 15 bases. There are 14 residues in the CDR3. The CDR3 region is CASKPLDSYYGYTF. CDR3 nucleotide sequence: TGTGCCAGCAAACCCTTAGACAGCTACTATGGCTACACCTTC.

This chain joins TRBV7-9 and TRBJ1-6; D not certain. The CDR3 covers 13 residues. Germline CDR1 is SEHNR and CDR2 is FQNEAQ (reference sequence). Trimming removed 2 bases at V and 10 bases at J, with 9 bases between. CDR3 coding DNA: TGTGCCAGCAGCTTACCGGGGAGCTCACCCCTCCACTTT. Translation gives CASSLPGSSPLHF.

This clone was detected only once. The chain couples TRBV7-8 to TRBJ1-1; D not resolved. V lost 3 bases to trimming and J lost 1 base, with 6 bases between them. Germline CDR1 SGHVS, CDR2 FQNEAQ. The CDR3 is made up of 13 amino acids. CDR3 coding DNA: TGTGCCAGCAGCTTTGGGCGGAACACTGAAGCTTTCTTT. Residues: CASSFGRNTEAFF.

As DNA, the CDR3 is TGTGCCAGCAGTGAGACAGGGGGCGAATATACCTACGAGCAGTACGTC. It is translated as CASSETGGEYTYEQYV. The V gene is TRBV2, the J gene TRBJ2-7, with 10 bases lining up with TRBD1. Trimming removed 3 bases from V and 2 bases from J; junction bases left unmatched: 7. Germline V gene lookup returns CDR1 SNHLY and CDR2 FYNNEI. The CDR3 totals 16 residues.

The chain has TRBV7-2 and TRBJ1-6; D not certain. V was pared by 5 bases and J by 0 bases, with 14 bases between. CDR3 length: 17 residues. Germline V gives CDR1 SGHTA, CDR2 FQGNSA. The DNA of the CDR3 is TGTGCCAGCAGCCGTGTCCCAAGGAGCTCCTATAATTCACCCCTCCACTTT. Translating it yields CASSRVPRSSYNSPLHF.

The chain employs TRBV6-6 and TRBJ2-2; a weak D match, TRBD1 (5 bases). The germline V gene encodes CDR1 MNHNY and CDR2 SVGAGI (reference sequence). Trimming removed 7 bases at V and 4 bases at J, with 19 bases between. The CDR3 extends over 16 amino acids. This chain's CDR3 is CASTLGVGAGTGELFF. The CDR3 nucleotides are TGTGCCAGCACCTTAGGGGTAGGGGCAGGCACCGGGGAGCTGTTTTTT.

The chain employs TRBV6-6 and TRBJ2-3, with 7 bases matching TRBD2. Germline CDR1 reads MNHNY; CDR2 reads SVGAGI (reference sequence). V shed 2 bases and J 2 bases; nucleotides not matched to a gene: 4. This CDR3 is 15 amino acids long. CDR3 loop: CASSYRGLFTDTQYF. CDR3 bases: TGTGCCAGCAGTTACAGGGGACTATTCACAGATACGCAGTATTTT.

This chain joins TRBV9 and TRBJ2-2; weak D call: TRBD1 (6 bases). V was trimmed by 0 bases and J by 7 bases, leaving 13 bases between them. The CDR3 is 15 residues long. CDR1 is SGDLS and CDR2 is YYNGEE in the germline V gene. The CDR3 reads CASSVAQGRGGELFF. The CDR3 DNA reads TGTGCCAGCAGCGTAGCCCAGGGCAGGGGCGGGGAGCTGTTTTTT.

The CDR3 is CASSLVPSSYEQYF. The CDR3 nucleotides read TGTGCCAGCAGCTTGGTTCCCAGCTCCTACGAGCAGTACTTC. V usage is TRBV5-8 and J usage is TRBJ2-7; D not certain. Germline V CDR1 and CDR2: SGHTS, YDEGEE. Trimming removed 0 bases at V and 0 bases at J, with 7 bases between. CDR3 length equals 14 residues.

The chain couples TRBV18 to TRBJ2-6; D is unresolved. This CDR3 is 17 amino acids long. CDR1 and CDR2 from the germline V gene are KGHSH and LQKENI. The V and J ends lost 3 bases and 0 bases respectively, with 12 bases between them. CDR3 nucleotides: TGTGCCAGCTCACCGGCCAGCTATGGCTCTGGGGCCAACGTCCTGACTTTC. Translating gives CASSPASYGSGANVLTF.

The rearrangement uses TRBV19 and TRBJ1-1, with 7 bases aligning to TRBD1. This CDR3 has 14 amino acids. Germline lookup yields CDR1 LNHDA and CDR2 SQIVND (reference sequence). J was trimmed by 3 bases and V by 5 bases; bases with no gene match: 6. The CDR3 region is CASSVQGIDTEAFF. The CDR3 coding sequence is TGTGCCAGTAGTGTACAGGGGATCGACACTGAAGCTTTCTTT.

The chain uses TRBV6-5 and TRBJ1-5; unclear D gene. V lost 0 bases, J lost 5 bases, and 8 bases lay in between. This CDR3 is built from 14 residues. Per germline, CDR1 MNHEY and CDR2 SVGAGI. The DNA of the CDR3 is TGTGCCAGCAGTTACTCAGCGGGGTATCAGCCCCAGCATTTT. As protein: CASSYSAGYQPQHF.

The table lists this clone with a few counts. This chain's CDR3 is CASSLSQGSYEQYF. The CDR3 nucleotides read TGTGCCAGCAGTTTATCGCAGGGATCCTACGAGCAGTACTTC. This chain uses TRBV27 with TRBJ2-7; D possibly corresponds to TRBD1 (5 bases). The CDR3 length is 14 residues. The germline V gene has CDR1 MNHEY and CDR2 SMNVEV (reference sequence). V lost 0 bases to trimming and J lost 1 base, with 7 bases between them.

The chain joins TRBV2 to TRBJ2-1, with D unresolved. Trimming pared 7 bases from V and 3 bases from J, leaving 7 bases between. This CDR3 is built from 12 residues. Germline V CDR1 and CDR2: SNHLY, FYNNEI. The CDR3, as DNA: TGTGCCAGCATGGGCAGCTACAATGAGCAGTTCTTC. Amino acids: CASMGSYNEQFF.